This entry describes one TCR beta chain. These data belong to a study of blood T cell repertoires in COVID-19. Overall study context: Sites across the United States, Italy and Spain contributed samples from acute and convalescent COVID-19. PBMCs, B-cell-depleted T cells, or T cells were the source of the cDNA or gDNA that made up the material.

Study processing details: Reference gene primer amplification yielded estimated nucleated cell counts. This table comes from immunoSEQ multiplex PCR, and its TCRdb copy is limited to in-frame clones, with some not included. That table furnishes V, J and clone size, whereas the DNA furnished D and trimming. Of fewer than 120,000 clones in the sample, approximately 90% were seen once. In germline, CDR1 is SGHRS, CDR2 YFSETQ. The CDR3 covers 14 residues. V lost 0 bases, J lost 6 bases, and 11 bases lay in between. Sample: peripheral blood. This sequence originates from a woman between 45 and 65 years old with acute or convalescent COVID-19. V is TRBV5-1 and J is TRBJ2-3, with D unresolved. The CDR3 loop is CASSLDRAGDTQYF. The CDR3 nucleotides are TGCGCCAGCAGCTTGGATCGCGCCGGGGATACGCAGTATTTT. Supplemented by reference TRBV5-1 and TRBJ2-3, the full variable domain reads KAGVTQTPRYLIKTRGQQVTLSCSPISGHRSVSWYQQTPGQGLQFLFEYFSETQRNKGNFPGRFSGRQFSNSRSEMNVSTLELGDSALYLCASSLDRAGDTQYFGPGTRLTVL.